The T cell receptor beta chain under discussion was sequenced for a study of T cells in Graves' hyperthyroidism and ophthalmopathy. Researchers amplified the TCR beta CDR3 regions from RNA transcripts. TCR CDR3 underwent first-round RT-PCR with the HTBI primer set. TCRdb redid the calling of the multiplex PCR reads with MiXCR, one entry per CDR3 protein. The sample has approximately 620,000 distinct CDR3 sequences; about a sixth are singletons. The table lists this clonotype with many counts. The specimen was blood. The TCR sequence derives from a woman aged 40-49 years with Graves' ophthalmopathy.

In DNA form, the CDR3 reads TGTGCCAGCAGCCCCTACAGGACAGGGAGGGAGGAGACCCAGTACTTC. Translating gives CASSPYRTGREETQYF. V gene TRBV7-9 combines with J gene TRBJ2-5, with D perhaps TRBD1 (8 bases). Deletions cut 5 bases from V and 5 bases from J, with 21 bases between. This CDR3 has 16 residues. From germline, CDR1 is SEHNR and CDR2 FQNEAQ (reference sequence). Full variable domain (missing parts from reference TRBV7-9 and TRBJ2-5): DTGVSQNPRHKITKRGQNVTFRCDPISEHNRLYWYRQTLGQGPEFLTYFQNEAQLEKSRLLSDRFSAERPKGSFSTLEIQRTEQGDSAMYLCASSPYRTGREETQYFGPGTRLLVL.